The 21 T cell receptor beta chains below were found in one sample sequenced in a study of human T cells and chemical hapten exposure. Unseparated into fractions, whole blood served as the source from which total RNA was extracted. One entry per CDR3 protein results from TCRdb running MiXCR on the 5' RACE reads. The sample includes some 150,000 distinct CDR3 sequences, roughly 4.1% seen only once; the top ten take 1.3% to 1.5%. The receptors stem from a female donor in good health.

About this clonotype: This may be a read error: a much more frequent sequence differs by one nucleotide. Here the CDR3 omits its conserved ending phenylalanine or tryptophan, so a read error is the likely source. CDR3 DNA: TGCGCCAGCAGCTTGGGGGGGGGCCCCAATGAGCAGTTCTTA. Its protein is CASSLGGGPNEQFL. The rearrangement uses TRBV5-1 and TRBJ2-1, with D possibly matching TRBD2 (7 bases). With 0 bases removed from V and 6 bases from J, the gap between germline ends came to 10 bases. CDR3 size: 14 residues. Germline CDR1 is SGHRS and CDR2 is YFSETQ.

The chain combines TRBV7-2 with TRBJ1-1; TRBD1 is a possible D gene (6 bases). This CDR3 is built from 14 residues. Trimming left V 5 bases short and J 7 bases short, with 17 bases between. Germline V gene sequence: CDR1 SGHTA, CDR2 FQGNSA. The CDR3 sequence: CASSRRTAGCEAFF. CDR3 sequence (DNA): TGTGCCAGCAGCAGACGGACAGCGGGGTGTGAAGCTTTCTTT.

In its sample, this clonotype was seen many times. This chain joins TRBV25-1 and TRBJ1-6; TRBD1 is a possible D gene (5 bases). From germline, CDR1 is MGHDK and CDR2 SYGVNS. Trimming took 7 bases from V and 2 from J, leaving 6 bases between them. The CDR3 has 13 amino acids. CDR3 coding DNA: TGTGCCAGCAAGGACACCTATAATTCACCCCTCCACTTT. This codes for CASKDTYNSPLHF.

Ten or more counts support this clonotype. The chain joins TRBV21-1 to TRBJ2-3; the table's D call, TRBD2, has no DNA check behind it. TRBV21-1 is an annotated pseudogene. The CDR3 runs to 15 residues. CDR3: CASSNRGSSTDTQYF. In DNA form, the CDR3 reads TGTGCCAGCAGCAACAGAGGGAGTAGCACAGATACGCAGTATTTT.

This clonotype was found many times. The V gene is TRBV5-1, the J gene TRBJ2-5; D remains ambiguous. The CDR3 length is 13 residues. Trimming cost V 0 bases and J 5 bases, with 8 bases left between them. In germline, CDR1 is SGHRS, CDR2 YFSETQ. The CDR3 DNA reads TGCGCCAGCAGCTTGGGGTCGATCGAGACCCAGTACTTC. It codes for CASSLGSIETQYF.

This clonotype was picked up a small number of times. The chain couples TRBV29-1 to TRBJ1-1; the D is unclear. The CDR3 covers 11 residues. The V end was cut by 7 bases, the J end by 8 bases, with 14 bases between. CDR1 SQVTM and CDR2 ANQGSEA come from the germline V gene. The CDR3 reads CSGDPDLEAFF. The CDR3 bases are TGCAGCGGTGACCCCGACTTGGAAGCTTTCTTT. The variable domain in full, with the rest retrieved from reference TRBV29-1 and TRBJ1-1, is SAVISQKPSRDICQRGTSLTIQCQVDSQVTMMFWYRQQPGQSLTLIATANQGSEATYESGFVIDKFPISRPNLTFSTLTVSNMSPEDSSIYLCSGDPDLEAFFGQGTRLTVV.

This clonotype was seen at least ten times. The rearrangement uses TRBV6-4 and TRBJ2-2; D call uncertain. Germline-derived CDR1 and CDR2 are MRHNA and SNTAGT. The CDR3 contains 12 residues. Trimming stripped 0 bases from V and 7 bases from J, with 3 bases between. Here the CDR3 DNA reads TGTGCCAGCAGTGACTCGCTCGGGGAGCTGTTTTTT. Protein product: CASSDSLGELFF.

The rearrangement uses TRBV21-1 and TRBJ2-3; TRBD2 reflects the table's D call only, with no check against the DNA. TRBV21-1 counts as a pseudogene. The CDR3 is made up of 15 amino acids. In DNA, the CDR3 is TGTGCCAGCAGCAAGGAGCGGGGGGGCACAGATACGCAGTATTTT. Protein product: CASSKERGGTDTQYF.

At least ten counts were recorded for this clonotype. V usage is TRBV6-2 or TRBV6-3 and J usage is TRBJ2-7; 12 positions agree with TRBD2. J was trimmed by 1 base and V by 0 bases; bases with no gene match: 16. The CDR3 is made up of 21 amino acids. The V gene's germline CDR1 is MNHEY and CDR2 SVGEGT. In DNA form, the CDR3 reads TGTGCCAGCAGTTACTCGGCTCTAGCGGGGGGGCTCACCAAAACTTCCTACGAGCAGTACTTC. Protein product: CASSYSALAGGLTKTSYEQYF.

This clonotype was seen repeatedly, ten times or more. The rearrangement links TRBV12-3 or TRBV12-4 to TRBJ2-3; 14 bases are a match to TRBD2. V lost 5 bases and J lost 1; bases outside the gene matches: 8. The CDR3 totals 18 residues. In nucleotides, the CDR3 is TGTGCCAGCAGTCCGACTAGCGGGGGGGCTGACGGCACAGATACGCAGTATTTT. Amino acid sequence: CASSPTSGGADGTDTQYF.

This clonotype came up many times. The chain carries TRBV20-1 and TRBJ1-1, with D unresolved. Germline CDR1 DFQATT, CDR2 SNEGSKA (reference sequence). The CDR3 runs 13 residues. The germline V and J ends were trimmed by 2 bases and 2 bases, with 9 bases remaining between them. CDR3 residues: CSARMDLNTEAFF. The CDR3 DNA sequence: TGCAGTGCTAGAATGGATCTAAACACTGAAGCTTTCTTT.

This clonotype was seen repeatedly, ten times or more. V usage is TRBV7-9 and J usage is TRBJ1-5; D gene uncertain. With 0 bases removed from V and 4 bases from J, the gap between germline ends came to 7 bases. Germline lookup yields CDR1 SEHNR and CDR2 FQNEAQ (reference sequence). The CDR3 has 14 residues. CDR3 nucleotide sequence: TGTGCCAGCAGCTTAGCCGGGAGAAATCAGCCCCAGCATTTT. It translates to CASSLAGRNQPQHF.

This clonotype was detected many times. The rearrangement uses TRBV18 and TRBJ2-1, with 10 bases aligning to TRBD2. J was trimmed by 0 bases and V by 0 bases; bases with no gene match: 2. Germline values: CDR1 KGHSH, CDR2 LQKENI. The CDR3 is 17 residues long. The CDR3 DNA follows: TGTGCCAGCTCACCACCGAGGACTAGCGGCTCCTACAATGAGCAGTTCTTC. Translation gives CASSPPRTSGSYNEQFF.

This clonotype has a count of ten or more. This chain uses TRBV5-5 with TRBJ2-3; D call uncertain. Germline V gene lookup returns CDR1 SGHKS and CDR2 YYEKEE (reference sequence). The CDR3 is made up of 13 amino acids. Trimming left V 2 bases short and J 2 bases short, with 6 bases between. CDR3 sequence: CASSLPITDTQYF. The CDR3, as DNA: TGTGCCAGCAGCTTACCAATCACAGATACGCAGTATTTT.

This clonotype occurred many times. The chain carries TRBV3-1 and TRBJ1-2, with 8 bases identical to TRBD1. Trimming took 7 bases from V and 7 from J; bases not matched to a gene: 11. This CDR3 is built from 14 residues. Germline-derived CDR1 and CDR2 are LGHDT and YNNKEL (reference sequence). The CDR3 region is CASTGRRTGLGYTF. In nucleotides, the CDR3 is TGTGCCAGCACGGGTCGGAGGACAGGGCTTGGCTACACCTTC.

Many counts were recorded for this clonotype. The chain joins TRBV27 to TRBJ2-7; the match to TRBD2 covers 10 bases. V shed 3 bases, J shed 6 bases, and the junction held 5 bases outside the gene matches. The CDR3 contains 14 residues. In germline, CDR1 is MNHEY, CDR2 SMNVEV (reference sequence). The CDR3 reads CASSLLAGAPEQYF. CDR3 sequence (DNA): TGTGCCAGCAGTTTGCTAGCGGGGGCCCCCGAGCAGTACTTC.

This clonotype was counted ten times or more. The CDR3 sequence: CASSVGAGSKNIQYF. DNA for the CDR3: TGTGCCAGCAGCGTAGGCGCAGGGTCCAAAAACATTCAGTACTTC. The rearrangement joins TRBV9 to TRBJ2-4; D may be TRBD1 (5 bases). Between the trimmed V and J ends, which lost 0 bases and 2 bases, there was a span of 9 bases. The CDR3 sequence is 15 residues long. Germline loops: CDR1 SGDLS, CDR2 YYNGEE.

This clonotype showed up many times. The gene calls are TRBV7-9 and TRBJ1-2; a possible D gene is TRBD1 (5 bases). V lost 2 bases to trimming and J lost 3 bases, with 10 bases between them. Germline CDR1 and CDR2: SEHNR and FQNEAQ (reference sequence). CDR3 length: 14 amino acids. The CDR3 region has the DNA TGTGCCAGCAGCTTACCGGGACCCTACTATGGCTACACCTTC. As protein: CASSLPGPYYGYTF.

This clonotype was picked up many times. In DNA form, the CDR3 reads TGCAGTGCTCACGTGACTAGCGGGGTACCAGATACGCAGTATTTT. Translated: CSAHVTSGVPDTQYF. The chain uses TRBV20-1 and TRBJ2-3; TRBD2 matches 11 bases. From germline, CDR1 is DFQATT and CDR2 SNEGSKA (reference sequence). CDR3 size: 15 residues. V was pared by 5 bases and J by 4 bases, with 8 bases of the junction left unmatched.

The sample holds many counts of this clonotype. V and J are TRBV5-4 and TRBJ1-5, with 8 positions matching TRBD1. Germline V gives CDR1 SGHNT, CDR2 YYREEE (reference sequence). The CDR3 has 15 amino acids. V trimming: 0 bases; J trimming: 5 bases; junction bases outside the gene matches: 4. The CDR3 sequence is CASSLAGGPDQPQHF. The CDR3 DNA reads TGTGCCAGCAGCTTGGCAGGGGGCCCGGATCAGCCCCAGCATTTT.

This clonotype was counted ten times or more. This sequence joins TRBV2 and TRBJ2-5; 10 bases align to TRBD2. CDR3 length: 19 residues. Trimming took 7 bases from V and 2 from J; bases not matched to a gene: 19. Germline lookup yields CDR1 SNHLY and CDR2 FYNNEI. The CDR3 loop is CASTAGRLAGVTIQETQYF. CDR3 nucleotide sequence: TGTGCCAGCACCGCAGGGAGGCTAGCGGGGGTGACGATACAAGAGACCCAGTACTTC.